This is a list of T cell receptor beta chains from one sample in a study of T-cell memory formation after mild COVID-19. From the 5' RACE reads, TCRdb called clonotypes with MiXCR, one entry per CDR3 protein. The repertoire holds approximately 440,000 distinct CDR3 sequences, with about 19% as singletons. The sequenced sample was PBMCs or a T cell subset sorted from them (not recorded which). The receptor set was obtained from an adult woman who had mild COVID-19 (a few samples of this study predate the infection). Cell type and time point are not known. CDR3s include the opening cysteine and the closing phenylalanine or tryptophan. Fields, in order: V gene, J gene, clone size, D gene, CDR3 DNA, CDR3 protein. D genes are given only for firm matches. Not every row has a clone size; where given, it reads once, few, many or a size class.

TRBV6-6	TRBJ2-7	once	TRBD1	TGTGCCAGCAGCCGGACAGGGGGCGCAGGCTACGAGCAGTACTTC	CASSRTGGAGYEQYF
TRBV20-1	TRBJ2-3	-	TRBD2	TGCAGTGCCCGTACGGGGGGTCCGCCCCACACAGATACGCAGTATTTT	CSARTGGPPHTDTQYF
TRBV29-1	TRBJ2-2	many	TRBD2	TGCAGCGTTGCCCCTAGCGGGAGGACCTCAGAGCTGTTTTTT	CSVAPSGRTSELFF
TRBV5-1	TRBJ2-1	-	-	TGCGCCAGCAGCTTCAATGAAATCTACAATGAGCAGTTCTTC	CASSFNEIYNEQFF
TRBV16	TRBJ2-1	-	-	TGTGCCAGCAGCGGGGACGCGGTTAGGCAGTTCTTC	CASSGDAVRQFF
TRBV10-3	TRBJ2-3	few	-	TGTGCCATCAGTGACCTAATCACAGATACGCAGTATTTT	CAISDLITDTQYF
TRBV7-2	TRBJ2-1	-	-	TGTGCCAGCAGCTTATTCGAGAGCTCCTACAATGAGCAGTTCTTC	CASSLFESSYNEQFF
TRBV5-4	TRBJ1-6	-	-	TGTGCCAGCAGCTTGGTAGGAGTTAGTTCACCCCTCCACTTT	CASSLVGVSSPLHF
TRBV12-3/TRBV12-4	TRBJ2-1	few	TRBD2	TGTGCCAGCAGTGAGACTAGCGGGAGGGCCTACAATGAGCAGTTCTTC	CASSETSGRAYNEQFF
TRBV7-9	TRBJ2-2	few	-	TGTGCCAGCAGTCGGCTGGGCAGAAACACCGGGGAGCTGTTTTTT	CASSRLGRNTGELFF
TRBV20-1	TRBJ2-2	-	TRBD1	TGCAGTGCGGCCGGGACAGTAAACACCGGGGAGCTGTTTTTT	CSAAGTVNTGELFF
TRBV12-3/TRBV12-4	TRBJ2-1	few	TRBD2	TGTGCCAGCAGCTTGACTAGCTCGGGTAATGAGCAGTTCTTC	CASSLTSSGNEQFF
TRBV24-1	TRBJ2-3	-	TRBD1	TGTGCCACCAGTGAACCGACAGGGCCTAGCACAGATACGCAGTATTTT	CATSEPTGPSTDTQYF
TRBV3-1	TRBJ2-1	few	-	TGTGCCAGCAGCCACCTATTAGCGTTTTCCTACAATGAGCAGTTCTTC	CASSHLLAFSYNEQFF
TRBV7-7	TRBJ2-3	-	-	TGTGCCAGCTCCAAGGCTGGACGGACAGATACGCAGTATTTT	CASSKAGRTDTQYF
TRBV7-6	TRBJ1-2	few	TRBD1	TGTGCCAGCAGCCCGGGGACAGGGAAGGGTGGCTACACCTTC	CASSPGTGKGGYTF
TRBV7-3	TRBJ2-5	many	-	TGTGCCAGCAGTGGGGTACCCCAAGAGACCCAGTACTTC	CASSGVPQETQYF
TRBV4-3	TRBJ1-5	few	-	TGCGCCAGCAGCCAGGCTGACAGGCCCAATCAGCCCCAGCATTTT	CASSQADRPNQPQHF
TRBV2	TRBJ2-7	-	-	TGTGCCAGCAGCGACGACACCTACAATACCTACGAGCAGTACTTC	CASSDDTYNTYEQYF
TRBV20-1	TRBJ1-2	-	TRBD1	TGCAGTGCTAGGGGGGACAGAGCTAACTATGGCTACACCTTC	CSARGDRANYGYTF
TRBV6-2/TRBV6-3	TRBJ1-1	-	TRBD1	TGTGCCAGCAGTTACCTCTTAATCAGGGGGCTCACTGAAGCTTTCTTT	CASSYLLIRGLTEAFF
TRBV20-1	TRBJ2-1	-	-	TGCAGTGCTAGAGATCTCGAGAGGACTAATACGTACAATGAGCAGTTCTTC	CSARDLERTNTYNEQFF
TRBV27	TRBJ2-5	-	-	TGTGCCAGCAGTCTAGTGTTACGGGAGACCCAGTACTTC	CASSLVLRETQYF
TRBV7-9	TRBJ1-1	once	-	TGTGCCAGCAGTCCACAGGGTTGGTCTGAAGCTTTCTTT	CASSPQGWSEAFF
TRBV5-5	TRBJ2-2	-	-	TGTGCCAGCAGCTTGGGACACATCACCGGGGAGCTGTTTTTT	CASSLGHITGELFF
TRBV6-2/TRBV6-3	TRBJ2-1	many	TRBD2	TGTGCCAGCAGTTTTGCGGGAGACAAGCAGTTCTTC	CASSFAGDKQFF
TRBV12-3/TRBV12-4	TRBJ2-3	-	TRBD2	TGTGCCAGCAGCCCTAGCGGCGGGCCAACGCAGTATTTT	CASSPSGGPTQYF
TRBV12-3/TRBV12-4	TRBJ1-2	many	-	TGTGCCAGCAGTATCTGGGACGGAGGCTACACCTTC	CASSIWDGGYTF
TRBV23-1	TRBJ2-1	few	-	TGCGCCAGCAGACACAGGGTCCATGAGCAGTTCTTC	CASRHRVHEQFF
TRBV29-1	TRBJ1-3	-	-	TGCAGCGTTGGTGGGTCGGGCTCTGGAAACACCATATATTTT	CSVGGSGSGNTIYF